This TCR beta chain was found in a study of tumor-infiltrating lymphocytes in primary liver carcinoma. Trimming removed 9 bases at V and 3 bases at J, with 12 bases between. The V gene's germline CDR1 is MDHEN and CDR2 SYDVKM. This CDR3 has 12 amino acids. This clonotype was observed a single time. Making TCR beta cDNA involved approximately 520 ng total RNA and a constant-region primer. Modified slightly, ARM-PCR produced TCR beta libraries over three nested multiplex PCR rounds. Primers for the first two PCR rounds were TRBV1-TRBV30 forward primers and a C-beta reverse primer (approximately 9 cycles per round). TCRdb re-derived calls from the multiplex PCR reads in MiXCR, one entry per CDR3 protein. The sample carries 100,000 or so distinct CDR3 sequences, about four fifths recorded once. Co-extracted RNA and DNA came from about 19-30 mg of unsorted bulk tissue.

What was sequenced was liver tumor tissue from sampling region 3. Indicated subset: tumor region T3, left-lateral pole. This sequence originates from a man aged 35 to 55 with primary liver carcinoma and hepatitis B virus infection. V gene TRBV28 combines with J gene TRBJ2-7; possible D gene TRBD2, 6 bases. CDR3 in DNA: TGTGCCAGTGGAACTAGCTTCTACGAGCAGTACTTC. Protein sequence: CASGTSFYEQYF.